The 2 T cell receptor beta chains below were found in one sample sequenced in a study of T cell responses to AZD1222 COVID-19 vaccine. The method was immunoSEQ multiplex PCR; TCRdb's version includes in-frame clones alone and lacks a portion of them. In the table there are approximately 92,000 clones, roughly nine tenths of which are singletons. This specimen was peripheral blood, taken on day 0 of AZD1222 vaccination. The receptors derive from an adult in good health.

The chain combines TRBV12-3 or TRBV12-4 with TRBJ1-5; D uncertain. This CDR3 comprises 12 residues. The germline V and J ends were trimmed by 5 bases and 7 bases, with 9 bases remaining between them. CDR3 sequence (DNA): TGTGCCAGCAGTGGGTTATCCCAGCCCCAGCATTTT. This translates into CASSGLSQPQHF.

The genes are TRBV7-3 and TRBJ1-1, with 7 bases identical to TRBD1. The trim removed 4 bases at V and 5 bases at J, leaving 10 bases unmatched. The V gene's germline CDR1 is SGHTA and CDR2 FQGTGA. The CDR3 has 15 residues. CDR3 protein: CASSSGQLGRTEAFF. CDR3 nucleotides: TGTGCCAGCAGCTCGGGACAGCTGGGTCGGACTGAAGCTTTCTTT. The variable domain in full, completed from reference TRBV7-3 and TRBJ1-1, reads GAGVSQTPSNKVTEKGKYVELRCDPISGHTALYWYRQSLGQGPEFLIYFQGTGAADDSGLPNDRFFAVRPEGSVSTLKIQRTERGDSAVYLCASSSGQLGRTEAFFGQGTRLTVV.